Below, 27 T cell receptor beta chains from the same sample are listed, as sequenced in a study of blood T cells in healthy people across ages. For the second PCR, which ran for about 7 to 11 cycles, a sample-barcoded 5' primer and a J-beta primer mix were used. MiXCR was run by TCRdb on the 5' RACE reads, yielding one entry per CDR3 protein. The table lists about 1.5 million distinct CDR3 sequences, around 39% of them singletons. Sequencing was carried out using blood. The receptors originated from a woman aged 18-29 years in good health.

In the case of this clonotype: The junction does not match germline at one end; this may be a read error. The chain is built from TRBV7-7 and TRBJ2-2; 7 bases fit TRBD2. This CDR3 has 15 amino acids. Germline-derived CDR1 and CDR2 are SSHAT and FNYEAQ (reference sequence). The CDR3 bases are TGTGCTAGCAGCCTACGGGGGGAGAGCACCGGGGAGCTGTTTTTT. Amino acids: CASSLRGESTGELFF. The variable domain in full, completed from reference TRBV7-7 and TRBJ2-2, reads GAGVSQSPRYKVTKRGQDVTLRCDPISSHATLYWYQQALGQGPEFLTYFNYEAQPDKSGLPSDRFSAERPEGSISTLTIQRTEQRDSAMYRCASSLRGESTGELFFGEGSRLTVL.

The V call is TRBV27, the J call TRBJ2-1; a weak D match, TRBD2 (5 bases). V was cut by 0 bases and J by 7 bases, with 16 bases left in between. The CDR3 extends over 16 amino acids. Germline CDR1 is MNHEY and CDR2 is SMNVEV (reference sequence). DNA for the CDR3: TGTGCCAGCAGTTTATCGTCGGGCCTAGCTGGAAATGAGCAGTTCTTC. It is translated as CASSLSSGLAGNEQFF.

Note on this clonotype: One end of the junction varies from germline; a read error may be responsible. The chain couples TRBV7-2 to TRBJ1-1, with a tentative D call TRBD1 (6 bases). Per the germline V gene, CDR1 is SGHTA and CDR2 is FQGNSA. The CDR3 consists of 14 residues. The chain's CDR3 is CASSSGTTTTEAFF. In DNA form, the CDR3 reads TGCGCCAGCAGCTCCGGGACAACCACCACTGAAGCTTTCTTT.

This clonotype came up many times. This sequence joins TRBV5-1 and TRBJ2-3; TRBD1 aligns across 7 bases. Unmatched junction bases numbered 9, after V lost 1 base and J lost 4 bases. This CDR3 comprises 16 residues. The germline gives CDR1 SGHRS, CDR2 YFSETQ. The CDR3 nucleotides are TGCGCCAGCAGCTTGAGGCCGGGACAGTCATCAGATACGCAGTATTTT. Protein: CASSLRPGQSSDTQYF.

The chain carries TRBV9 and TRBJ1-2; 7 nucleotides line up with TRBD1. Germline assignment: CDR1 SGDLS and CDR2 YYNGEE. This CDR3 is built from 15 residues. The V segment lost 3 bases and the J segment 3 bases; nucleotides outside the gene matches: 8. For the CDR3, the DNA is TGTGCCAGCAGCGGCCTAGCTGGACAGGACTATGGCTACACCTTC. Protein product: CASSGLAGQDYGYTF.

Many counts were recorded for this clonotype. The chain links TRBV11-2 to TRBJ2-4; TRBD1 aligns across 7 bases. In germline, CDR1 is SGHAT, CDR2 FQNNGV. Germline trimming cut 7 bases from V and 11 bases from J; bases unmatched to any gene: 17. CDR3 length: 15 residues. CDR3 amino acids: CASKRDRDGNSFQYF. Written as DNA, the CDR3 is TGTGCCAGCAAGAGAGACAGGGACGGGAACTCTTTTCAGTACTTC.

The chain joins TRBV30 to TRBJ2-2, with D possibly being TRBD1 (6 bases). The germline gives CDR1 GTSNPN, CDR2 SVGIG (reference sequence). The ends were cut back, 1 base at V and 5 bases at J, with 14 bases in the middle. The CDR3 runs to 15 residues. The CDR3 sequence is CAWSGRGRGTGELFF. The CDR3 nucleotides read TGTGCCTGGAGTGGCAGGGGCCGAGGGACCGGGGAGCTGTTTTTT.

The chain couples TRBV7-9 to TRBJ2-4; 10 bases fit TRBD2. With V trimmed by 5 bases and J by 3 bases, 7 bases remained unmatched. This CDR3 spans 16 amino acids. Germline assignment: CDR1 SEHNR and CDR2 FQNEAQ (reference sequence). The chain's CDR3 is CASSPRASGGKNIQYF. CDR3 in DNA: TGTGCCAGCAGCCCACGGGCTAGCGGGGGCAAAAACATTCAGTACTTC. Filled out from reference TRBV7-9 and TRBJ2-4, the complete variable domain reads DTGVSQNPRHKITKRGQNVTFRCDPISEHNRLYWYRQTLGQGPEFLTYFQNEAQLEKSRLLSDRFSAERPKGSFSTLEIQRTEQGDSAMYLCASSPRASGGKNIQYFGAGTRLSVL.

The CDR3 coding sequence is TGTGCCAGCAGTTACTCGTTGGGGGGGAACTATGGCTACACCTTC. Its translation: CASSYSLGGNYGYTF. The genes are TRBV6-5 and TRBJ1-2, with a possible D match to TRBD1 (5 bases). The CDR3 length is 15 residues. Trimming left V 0 bases short and J 2 bases short, with 10 bases between. Looked up from germline, CDR1 is MNHEY and CDR2 is SVGAGI.

This chain joins TRBV2 and TRBJ2-7, with a tentative D call TRBD2 (6 bases). Trimming stripped 4 bases from V and 2 bases from J, with 9 bases between. This CDR3 has 13 amino acids. Germline loops: CDR1 SNHLY, CDR2 FYNNEI. The CDR3 bases are TGTGCCAGCAGTGCGGGGGAGGCCTACGAGCAGTACTTC. It codes for CASSAGEAYEQYF.

This chain connects TRBV20-1 to TRBJ2-3, with D unresolved. CDR1 is DFQATT, CDR2 SNEGSKA, per germline (reference sequence). The CDR3 length is 14 residues. Trimming stripped 6 bases from V and 5 bases from J, with 18 bases between. CDR3 bases: TGCAGTGCCCTGGACCCAGTAAAACAAGATACGCAGTATTTT. The encoded protein is CSALDPVKQDTQYF.

The chain carries TRBV11-1 and TRBJ2-1; 7 bases are shared with TRBD2. The J call is in doubt because the DNA end fits TRBJ2-7 better. This CDR3 comprises 15 residues. Per germline, CDR1 SGHAT and CDR2 FQDESV (reference sequence). CDR3 DNA: TGTGCCAGCAGCTTTGAGGGCGGGAGAACTAGTGAGCAGTACTTC. Translation gives CASSFEGGRTSEQYF.

The chain combines TRBV2 with TRBJ1-1; 7 positions agree with TRBD1. Germline V CDR1 and CDR2: SNHLY, FYNNEI. V gave up 6 bases and J gave up 4 bases; unmatched junction bases: 8. This CDR3 is built from 14 residues. The CDR3 sequence: CASRDREMSTEAFF. Here the CDR3 DNA reads TGTGCCAGCAGAGACAGGGAGATGAGCACTGAAGCTTTCTTT.

The chain couples TRBV10-1 to TRBJ1-2; no clear D. V lost 2 bases, J lost 2 bases, and 12 bases lay in between. Germline assignment: CDR1 WNHNN and CDR2 SYGVQD (reference sequence). The CDR3 runs 15 residues. The CDR3 sequence: CASSETKTGNYGYTF. In nucleotides, the CDR3 is TGCGCCAGCAGTGAGACAAAAACGGGAAACTATGGCTACACCTTC.

The chain links TRBV2 to TRBJ2-3; D is possibly TRBD1 (5 bases). CDR3 length: 15 amino acids. Trimming removed 3 bases from V and 3 bases from J, with 13 bases in between. CDR1 is SNHLY, CDR2 FYNNEI, per germline. The CDR3 nucleotides are TGTGCCAGCAGTGACGAAGGGGCAGGAACAGATACGCAGTATTTT. This translates into CASSDEGAGTDTQYF.

This chain connects TRBV12-5 to TRBJ2-3, with TRBD2 matching 10 bases. Trimming cost V 5 bases and J 2 bases; bases outside gene matches: 4. CDR3 length: 15 residues. Germline V gives CDR1 LGHNT, CDR2 FRNRAP. The CDR3 is CASGLGLADTDTQYF. The CDR3 coding sequence is TGTGCTAGTGGTCTAGGACTAGCGGACACAGATACGCAGTATTTT.

This clonotype was counted ten times or more. The rearrangement uses TRBV7-2 and TRBJ2-3, with D perhaps given as TRBD1 or TRBD2 (5 bases each). V dropped 3 bases and J dropped 5 bases, with 12 bases sitting between them. Germline values: CDR1 SGHTA, CDR2 FQGNSA. The CDR3 has 14 amino acids. CDR3 DNA sequence: TGTGCCAGCAGCTTTTCAGTTGGGGGAGATACGCAGTATTTT. Encoded protein: CASSFSVGGDTQYF.

The gene calls are TRBV5-1 and TRBJ2-2; D is perhaps TRBD1 (7 bases). CDR1 is SGHRS, CDR2 YFSETQ, per germline. V was clipped by 4 bases and J by 1 base, with 17 bases between them. The CDR3 sequence is 17 residues long. The CDR3 sequence is CASSLNGGQLNTGELFF. In DNA, the CDR3 is TGCGCCAGCAGCCTTAACGGGGGACAGCTGAACACCGGGGAGCTGTTTTTT.

This clonotype was counted a few times. V and J are TRBV9 and TRBJ2-2; the match to TRBD2 covers 10 bases. The CDR3 has 20 residues. Trimming removed 4 bases from V and 0 bases from J; junction bases left unmatched: 15. Germline-derived CDR1 and CDR2 are SGDLS and YYNGEE. The CDR3 region is CASSLSSGTSVFANTGELFF. CDR3 in DNA: TGTGCCAGCAGCTTAAGTTCCGGGACTAGCGTTTTCGCGAACACCGGGGAGCTGTTTTTT.

The V call is TRBV6-4, the J call TRBJ2-1; D gene unclear. V dropped 6 bases and J dropped 1 base, with 7 bases sitting between them. Germline assignment: CDR1 MRHNA and CDR2 SNTAGT. The CDR3 runs 13 residues. The CDR3 DNA sequence: TGTGCCAGCAGAGTCCTTTCCTACAATGAGCAGTTCTTC. It translates to CASRVLSYNEQFF.

Remarks on this clonotype: At one end the junction does not follow the germline gene, possibly because of a read error. The chain has TRBV6-5 and TRBJ2-3, with no clear D. The CDR3 is 13 residues long. The germline gives CDR1 MNHEY, CDR2 SVGAGI. The CDR3 DNA follows: TGTGCCGGCAGTTACGGAAGAGCAGATACGCAGTATTTT. This codes for CAGSYGRADTQYF.

The gene calls are TRBV27 and TRBJ2-2, with a tentative D call TRBD2 (5 bases). Per the germline V gene, CDR1 is MNHEY and CDR2 is SMNVEV (reference sequence). The CDR3 is 14 amino acids. V lost 8 bases and J 4 bases, leaving 14 bases between the germline ends. The CDR3 protein is CASGVLAGTGELFF. DNA for the CDR3: TGTGCCAGCGGGGTTCTGGCGGGCACCGGGGAGCTGTTTTTT.

The CDR3 bases are TGTGCCAGCAGGGCAGAGAACTCTGGGGCCAACGTCCTGACTTTC. Its protein is CASRAENSGANVLTF. This chain joins TRBV28 and TRBJ2-6; D remains unclear. V was shortened by 6 bases and J by 0 bases, with 9 bases between the two germline ends. Germline CDR1 reads MDHEN; CDR2 reads SYDVKM. The CDR3 spans 15 residues.

J is TRBJ2-7 and V is TRBV10-2, with D hard to call. Trimming pared 6 bases from V and 3 bases from J, leaving 6 bases between. CDR3 size: 11 residues. Germline CDR1 and CDR2: WSHSY and SAAADI. The CDR3: CASRERYEQYF. DNA of the CDR3: TGCGCCAGCAGGGAACGCTACGAGCAGTACTTC.

The chain carries TRBV2 and TRBJ2-2; 7 positions agree with TRBD1. CDR1 and CDR2 (germline): SNHLY, FYNNEI. V was clipped by 7 bases and J by 4 bases; unmatched bases: 12. The CDR3 is made up of 16 amino acids. The CDR3 coding sequence is TGTGCCAGCAAGACAGGGTCTAACACCTTCACCGGGGAGCTGTTTTTT. Protein sequence: CASKTGSNTFTGELFF.

This chain links TRBV5-4 with TRBJ2-1; 11 bases fit TRBD2. The trim removed 3 bases at V and 6 bases at J, leaving 5 bases unmatched. The CDR3 loop spans 15 amino acids. CDR1 and CDR2 from the germline V gene are SGHNT and YYREEE (reference sequence). The CDR3 DNA reads TGTGCCAGCAGCTATAGCGGGAGGGCCACCAATGAGCAGTTCTTC. This gives the protein CASSYSGRATNEQFF.

The V and J genes are TRBV7-6 and TRBJ1-2, with 10 bases that match TRBD1. Germline V gene sequence: CDR1 SGHVS, CDR2 FNYEAQ. The CDR3 contains 16 residues. The ends lost 0 bases at V and 4 bases at J; junction bases unmatched: 5. CDR3 in DNA: TGTGCCAGCAGCTTAGCGCCGGACAGGGGGACCTATGGCTACACCTTC. This encodes CASSLAPDRGTYGYTF.